Shown below are 4 T cell receptor beta chains from a single sample sequenced in a study of cytomegalovirus exposure and HLA in healthy donors. Both 60 Vbeta primers and 13 Jbeta primers went into the PCR. Method: immunoSEQ multiplex PCR; TCRdb's copy keeps in-frame clones and lacks some. Of about 170,000 clones in the sample, 65% to 85% were seen once. Sequencing used PBMCs. Source of these receptors: a boy aged 2 to 9 in good health and CMV-seronegative.

This rearrangement joins TRBV27 to TRBJ2-7; TRBD2 is a possible D gene (6 bases). The CDR3 covers 14 residues. The V end was cut by 4 bases, the J end by 3 bases, with 13 bases between. Germline CDR1 is MNHEY and CDR2 is SMNVEV (reference sequence). The DNA for the CDR3 is TGTGCCAGCAGTTCCCATCGGGGGATCTACGAGCAGTACTTC. Translated, it gives CASSSHRGIYEQYF.

The chain recombines TRBV5-4 with TRBJ2-1, with 8 bases aligning to TRBD1. The germline gives CDR1 SGHNT, CDR2 YYREEE (reference sequence). The junction had 5 bases not matched to a gene; V was cut back by 2 bases and J by 10 bases. The CDR3 is 13 residues long. CDR3 nucleotide sequence: TGTGCCAGCAGCTTTGGACAGGGTTGGGAGCAGTTCTTC. It encodes CASSFGQGWEQFF. Drawing the rest from reference TRBV5-4 and TRBJ2-1, the complete variable domain is ETGVTQSPTHLIKTRGQQVTLRCSSQSGHNTVSWYQQALGQGPQFIFQYYREEENGRGNFPPRFSGLQFPNYSSELNVNALELDDSALYLCASSFGQGWEQFFGPGTRLTVL.

The rearrangement uses TRBV19 and TRBJ1-6; D may be TRBD1 (6 bases). CDR3 length: 14 amino acids. The germline V gene has CDR1 LNHDA and CDR2 SQIVND (reference sequence). The V end was cut by 6 bases, the J end by 13 bases, with 19 bases between. The CDR3 nucleotides are TGTGCCAGTAGCCCAAAACTGACAGGACCTCCCCTCCACTTT. It codes for CASSPKLTGPPLHF.

The table lists this clone with a few counts. The chain joins TRBV10-3 to TRBJ1-6, with D possibly being TRBD1 (5 bases). Germline V gives CDR1 ENHRY, CDR2 SYGVKD. Trimming took off 10 bases at V and 0 bases at J, with 10 bases between the two ends. The CDR3 loop spans 14 amino acids. The CDR3 sequence is CATVDSSYNSPLHF. The CDR3 coding sequence is TGTGCCACGGTCGACAGCTCCTATAATTCACCCCTCCACTTT.